The 30 T cell receptor beta chains below come from one sample, sequenced in a study of blood T cell repertoires in COVID-19. Using immunoSEQ multiplex PCR, the repertoire was profiled, and TCRdb retains in-frame clones only, with some absent. The sample includes 250,000 to 300,000 clones, approximately 90% of them seen just once. Sequencing was done on a sample of peripheral blood. These receptors all stem from a young woman with COVID-19, enrolled during active disease.

The CDR3, as DNA: TGTGCTAGTGGTTTGGTTTCTAGCGGGGGACTCAATGAGCAGTTCTTC. Translated, it gives CASGLVSSGGLNEQFF. The chain links TRBV12-5 to TRBJ2-1; 10 bases line up with TRBD2. V gave up 0 bases and J gave up 6 bases; unmatched junction bases: 5. The CDR3 runs to 16 residues. Germline CDR1 is LGHNT and CDR2 is FRNRAP.

The gene calls are TRBV7-2 and TRBJ2-2; the D is unclear. V was cut by 3 bases and J by 5 bases, with 19 bases left in between. The CDR3 covers 17 residues. Germline V gene sequence: CDR1 SGHTA, CDR2 FQGNSA. CDR3 residues: CASSFTTGRGGTGELFF. CDR3 DNA sequence: TGTGCCAGCAGCTTCACCACGGGTCGCGGCGGTACCGGGGAGCTGTTTTTT.

The rearrangement uses TRBV5-6 and TRBJ2-3; D remains ambiguous. The CDR3 is 13 amino acids. The V end lost 1 base, the J end lost 6 bases, and 9 bases lay between the germline ends. Germline V gene sequence: CDR1 SGHDT, CDR2 YYEEEE. The CDR3 sequence is CASSLRQADTQYF. For the CDR3, the DNA is TGTGCCAGCAGCTTGCGCCAAGCGGATACGCAGTATTTT.

The CDR3 protein is CASSQAPLNQPQHF. The DNA for the CDR3 is TGCGCCAGCAGCCAAGCCCCCCTTAATCAGCCCCAGCATTTT. The chain employs TRBV4-1 and TRBJ1-5; no reliable D call. The CDR3 has 14 residues. The V gene lost 1 base and the J gene lost 4 bases, with 8 bases spanning the gap. CDR1 and CDR2 from the germline V gene are MGHRA and YSYEKL.

This chain links TRBV7-9 with TRBJ2-1, with TRBD2 matching 9 bases. CDR3 size: 15 residues. Trimming cost V 5 bases and J 5 bases; bases outside gene matches: 7. CDR1 SEHNR and CDR2 FQNEAQ come from the germline V gene (reference sequence). CDR3 bases: TGTGCCAGCAGCGGACCGCGGGGGGGTAACAATGAGCAGTTCTTC. Protein: CASSGPRGGNNEQFF.

The chain joins TRBV18 to TRBJ1-6, with D perhaps matching TRBD1 (5 bases). Germline V gene data show CDR1 as KGHSH and CDR2 as LQKENI. Deletions cut 3 bases from V and 6 bases from J, with 9 bases between. This CDR3 has 14 residues. The CDR3 here is CASSPDKANSPLHF. The CDR3 coding sequence is TGTGCCAGCTCACCGGACAAAGCTAATTCACCCCTCCACTTT.

The chain couples TRBV13 to TRBJ2-7; D might be TRBD1 (6 bases). The CDR3 runs to 13 residues. V lost 1 base to trimming and J lost 5 bases, with 9 bases between them. Germline V gene lookup returns CDR1 PRHDT and CDR2 FYEKMQ (reference sequence). The CDR3 loop is CASSLDTGNEQYF. The CDR3 region has the DNA TGTGCCAGCAGCTTAGATACAGGGAACGAGCAGTACTTC.

This clone has only a few counts. The CDR3 protein is CASSISGAGVSIGANVLTF. The DNA of the CDR3 is TGTGCCAGTAGTATATCAGGGGCAGGGGTTAGTATTGGGGCCAACGTCCTGACTTTC. The chain couples TRBV19 to TRBJ2-6; perhaps TRBD1 as D (6 bases). Germline lookup yields CDR1 LNHDA and CDR2 SQIVND (reference sequence). V lost 2 bases and J lost 3, with 20 bases in between. The CDR3 runs to 19 residues.

J is TRBJ2-2 and V is TRBV19; maybe TRBD2 (6 bases). The CDR3 is made up of 16 amino acids. From germline, CDR1 is LNHDA and CDR2 SQIVND (reference sequence). The germline V and J ends were trimmed by 3 bases and 0 bases, with 11 bases remaining between them. The CDR3 sequence is CASSMYGSPNTGELFF. In nucleotides, the CDR3 is TGTGCCAGTAGTATGTACGGGAGCCCGAACACCGGGGAGCTGTTTTTT.

This clone came up a few times. The chain employs TRBV5-1 and TRBJ2-1; TRBD1 aligns across 9 bases. V lost 3 bases and J lost 0; bases outside the gene matches: 4. Germline assignment: CDR1 SGHRS and CDR2 YFSETQ. The CDR3 has 16 residues. This chain's CDR3 is CASSWTGVSSYNEQFF. The CDR3 DNA follows: TGCGCCAGCAGCTGGACAGGGGTCAGCTCCTACAATGAGCAGTTCTTC.

This clone was seen a handful of times. Other DNA sequences of this sample code for an identical CDR3. CDR3 DNA: TGTGCCAGTAGTACCGGGACTCAGTATGGCTACACCTTC. Translated, it gives CASSTGTQYGYTF. The chain carries TRBV19 and TRBJ1-2; D is perhaps TRBD1 (5 bases). The CDR3 is 13 residues long. CDR1 and CDR2 from the germline V gene are LNHDA and SQIVND (reference sequence). Trimming cost V 4 bases and J 5 bases, with 11 bases left between them.

This clone was seen more than once but under ten times. The chain links TRBV30 to TRBJ2-2; no firm D call. Deletions cut 0 bases from V and 3 bases from J, with 11 bases between. The CDR3 consists of 15 residues. Germline-derived CDR1 and CDR2 are GTSNPN and SVGIG (reference sequence). CDR3 residues: CAWSVVLAHTGELFF. CDR3 nucleotide sequence: TGTGCCTGGAGTGTAGTATTAGCCCACACCGGGGAGCTGTTTTTT.

The chain combines TRBV7-9 with TRBJ1-1; perhaps TRBD1 as D (5 bases). Per the germline V gene, CDR1 is SEHNR and CDR2 is FQNEAQ (reference sequence). The CDR3 extends over 12 amino acids. With 2 bases removed from V and 8 bases from J, the gap between germline ends came to 9 bases. The CDR3 is CASSLSGGEAFF. In DNA form, the CDR3 reads TGTGCCAGCAGCTTATCCGGGGGAGAAGCTTTCTTT.

J is TRBJ2-7 and V is TRBV10-2; 8 positions match TRBD2. CDR1 and CDR2 (germline): WSHSY, SAAADI. After removal of 0 bases from V and 6 bases from J, the junction contained 10 bases not matched to a gene. The CDR3 has 16 residues. In nucleotides, the CDR3 is TGCGCCAGCAGTGAGTCGGGGGCGGGAGGCCTCGTCGAGCAGTACTTC. This gives the protein CASSESGAGGLVEQYF.

V gene TRBV6-5 combines with J gene TRBJ2-1; D remains unclear. Trimming stripped 5 bases from V and 4 bases from J, with 3 bases between. Looked up from germline, CDR1 is MNHEY and CDR2 is SVGAGI. The CDR3 totals 11 residues. The CDR3 reads CASSQYNEQFF. Written as DNA, the CDR3 is TGTGCCAGCAGTCAGTACAATGAGCAGTTCTTC.

The V and J genes are TRBV7-2 and TRBJ1-1, with a weak D call TRBD1 (6 bases). The CDR3 spans 17 residues. The ends were cut back, 7 bases at V and 0 bases at J, with 21 bases in the middle. Germline V CDR1 and CDR2: SGHTA, FQGNSA. CDR3 sequence: CASTPLGAHLMNTEAFF. The CDR3 DNA reads TGTGCCAGCACCCCGTTGGGGGCCCATCTGATGAACACTGAAGCTTTCTTT.

The rearrangement links TRBV29-1 to TRBJ2-4; a possible D gene is TRBD1 (5 bases). CDR1 SQVTM and CDR2 ANQGSEA come from the germline V gene. Deletions cut 5 bases from V and 0 bases from J, with 8 bases between. CDR3 length equals 13 residues. DNA of the CDR3: TGCAGCGTTAGGGGTTTAGCCAAAAACATTCAGTACTTC. Translating gives CSVRGLAKNIQYF.

The V and J genes are TRBV29-1 and TRBJ1-2; 10 bases line up with TRBD1. CDR1 and CDR2 (germline): SQVTM, ANQGSEA. The CDR3 covers 14 residues. V was clipped by 7 bases and J by 7 bases; unmatched bases: 12. In DNA, the CDR3 is TGCAGCGCTGAGGATGCGACAGGGGGCCTTGGCTACACCTTC. Translated, it gives CSAEDATGGLGYTF.

The chain is built from TRBV5-1 and TRBJ1-4, with D possibly TRBD1 on 6 matching bases. The CDR3 length is 14 residues. Germline CDR1 is SGHRS and CDR2 is YFSETQ. V lost 6 bases and J 2 bases, leaving 11 bases between the germline ends. The CDR3 DNA reads as TGCGCCAGCAAGCAAGGACAGACTAATGAAAAACTGTTTTTT. Protein sequence: CASKQGQTNEKLFF.

Here the CDR3 reads CSVGGNSYEQYF. CDR3 bases: TGCAGCGTTGGCGGCAACTCCTACGAGCAGTACTTC. This sequence joins TRBV29-1 and TRBJ2-7; no clear D. This CDR3 has 12 residues. Germline V CDR1 and CDR2: SQVTM, ANQGSEA. V dropped 4 bases and J dropped 0 bases, with 7 bases sitting between them.

In DNA form, the CDR3 reads TGTGCCAGCAGTAAGCTCGGGGATCCGAACACTGAAGCTTTCTTT. This codes for CASSKLGDPNTEAFF. The V call is TRBV6-5, the J call TRBJ1-1; no definite D call. This CDR3 comprises 15 residues. The germline V gene has CDR1 MNHEY and CDR2 SVGAGI. The germline V and J ends were trimmed by 5 bases and 1 base, with 14 bases remaining between them.

The rearrangement joins TRBV18 to TRBJ1-1; D is unclear. The CDR3 length is 16 residues. The germline V gene encodes CDR1 KGHSH and CDR2 LQKENI. Trimming removed 5 bases at V and 0 bases at J, with 16 bases between. Here the CDR3 reads CASSSRPTQMNTEAFF. The CDR3 DNA reads TGTGCCAGCTCATCTCGACCGACACAGATGAACACTGAAGCTTTCTTT.

For this clone: Within the sample, other DNA sequences also encode this same CDR3. This chain uses TRBV29-1 with TRBJ1-1; possibly TRBD1 for D (5 bases). V shed 3 bases and J shed 2 bases, with 7 bases lying between them. Germline lookup yields CDR1 SQVTM and CDR2 ANQGSEA. The length of the CDR3 is 12 residues. The CDR3 sequence is CSVDQGNTEAFF. For the CDR3, the DNA is TGCAGCGTTGATCAGGGAAACACTGAAGCTTTCTTT.

V gene TRBV29-1 combines with J gene TRBJ1-1; TRBD1 agrees at 9 bases. Germline V gene lookup returns CDR1 SQVTM and CDR2 ANQGSEA. J lost 1 base, V lost 7 bases, and 13 bases had no gene match. The CDR3 extends over 16 amino acids. The CDR3 DNA sequence: TGCAGCGCCGATTACAGGGGGCGAGGAGCGAACACTGAAGCTTTCTTT. It yields the protein CSADYRGRGANTEAFF.

The genes are TRBV9 and TRBJ1-3; TRBD1 matches 7 bases. V shed 4 bases and J 3 bases; nucleotides not matched to a gene: 13. Germline CDR1 SGDLS, CDR2 YYNGEE. The CDR3 has 17 amino acids. CDR3 DNA: TGTGCCAGCAGCCCCAAGGCCCTCACAGGGGTTGGAAACACCATATATTTT. Translation: CASSPKALTGVGNTIYF.

J is TRBJ2-7 and V is TRBV30; TRBD2 is a possible D gene (6 bases). V was cut by 2 bases and J by 3 bases, with 17 bases left in between. The CDR3 is 15 amino acids. Germline V gives CDR1 GTSNPN, CDR2 SVGIG (reference sequence). The DNA for the CDR3 is TGTGCCTGGAGTTCCCGGGACTCTGACCTCTACGAGCAGTACTTC. Its protein product is CAWSSRDSDLYEQYF. Drawing the rest from reference TRBV30 and TRBJ2-7, the complete variable domain is SQTIHQWPATLVQPVGSPLSLECTVEGTSNPNLYWYRQAAGRGLQLLFYSVGIGQISSEVPQNLSASRPQDRQFILSSKKLLLSDSGFYLCAWSSRDSDLYEQYFGPGTRLTVT.

This clone was observed a single time. J is TRBJ2-7 and V is TRBV5-1; 9 bases line up with TRBD1. This CDR3 contains 15 residues. Germline CDR1 and CDR2: SGHRS and YFSETQ. The V segment lost 0 bases and the J segment 7 bases; nucleotides outside the gene matches: 8. The CDR3 region has the DNA TGCGCCAGCAGCTTGGGGGACAGGGACTTCGAGGAGCAGTACTTC. It translates to CASSLGDRDFEEQYF. Variable domain in full (rest from reference TRBV5-1 and TRBJ2-7): KAGVTQTPRYLIKTRGQQVTLSCSPISGHRSVSWYQQTPGQGLQFLFEYFSETQRNKGNFPGRFSGRQFSNSRSEMNVSTLELGDSALYLCASSLGDRDFEEQYFGPGTRLTVT.

This chain connects TRBV27 to TRBJ2-7; tentative D call: TRBD2 (5 bases). This CDR3 comprises 14 residues. Deletions cut 1 base from V and 3 bases from J, with 10 bases between. Germline values: CDR1 MNHEY, CDR2 SMNVEV (reference sequence). The CDR3: CASSLLFGDYEQYF. The CDR3 nucleotides are TGTGCCAGCAGTTTATTATTCGGGGACTACGAGCAGTACTTC.

This rearrangement joins TRBV7-2 to TRBJ1-1; tentative D call: TRBD1 (6 bases). Between the trimmed V and J ends, which lost 7 bases and 0 bases, there was a span of 12 bases. CDR1 SGHTA and CDR2 FQGNSA come from the germline V gene. CDR3 length equals 14 residues. The CDR3 loop reads CASISDSLNTEAFF. The CDR3 coding sequence is TGTGCCAGCATCTCGGACAGCCTGAACACTGAAGCTTTCTTT.

The table lists this clone with a count of one. The genes are TRBV9 and TRBJ1-5; possibly TRBD1 for D (6 bases). This CDR3 is 15 amino acids long. The germline CDR1 and CDR2 sequences are SGDLS and YYNGEE. Trimming stripped 3 bases from V and 0 bases from J, with 10 bases between. The CDR3 here is CASSADRYSNQPQHF. The CDR3, as DNA: TGTGCCAGCAGCGCGGACAGATATAGCAATCAGCCCCAGCATTTT.